These 18 T cell receptor beta chains were all obtained from the same sample, sequenced in a study of blood T cell repertoires in COVID-19. Method: immunoSEQ multiplex PCR; TCRdb's copy keeps in-frame clones and lacks some. The sample carries 200,000 to 300,000 clones, around 90% recorded once. The sequenced material came from peripheral blood. The receptor set was obtained from a person aged 18 to 29 with COVID-19, enrolled during active disease.

This clone was counted between two and nine times. The chain has TRBV5-6 and TRBJ2-3; 7 nucleotides agree with TRBD1. The CDR3 consists of 14 residues. Per germline, CDR1 SGHDT and CDR2 YYEEEE. V lost 0 bases and J lost 3; bases outside the gene matches: 1. Here the CDR3 DNA reads TGTGCCAGCAGCTTGGACAGGGGAACAGATACGCAGTATTTT. This gives the protein CASSLDRGTDTQYF.

The chain couples TRBV3-1 (or the pseudogene TRBV3-2) to TRBJ1-1; D is uncertain. From germline, CDR1 is LGHDT and CDR2 YNNKEL (reference sequence). CDR3 length: 12 residues. The germline V and J ends were trimmed by 4 bases and 1 base, with 4 bases remaining between them. The DNA for the CDR3 is TGTGCCAGCAGCCTCGGGAACACTGAAGCTTTCTTT. Encoded protein: CASSLGNTEAFF.

The gene calls are TRBV5-1 and TRBJ1-1, with 8 bases fitting TRBD1. Germline V lookup: CDR1 SGHRS, CDR2 YFSETQ. Trimming removed 4 bases from V and 1 base from J; junction bases left unmatched: 9. The CDR3 loop spans 16 amino acids. The CDR3 is CASSTRTGNENTEAFF. As DNA, the CDR3 is TGCGCCAGCAGCACTCGGACAGGGAACGAGAACACTGAAGCTTTCTTT.

This clone has a single count. This chain's CDR3 is CASSRAVSYEQYF. For the CDR3, the DNA is TGCGCCAGCAGCCGGGCAGTCTCCTACGAGCAGTACTTC. The chain carries TRBV4-1 and TRBJ2-7; D gene ambiguous. The V end was cut by 4 bases, the J end by 0 bases, with 7 bases between. Per the germline V gene, CDR1 is MGHRA and CDR2 is YSYEKL. The CDR3 runs 13 residues.

V is TRBV7-9 and J is TRBJ1-1, with 8 bases lining up with TRBD1. The CDR3 is 15 amino acids. The V and J ends lost 3 bases and 6 bases, in that order; junction bases with no gene match: 9. Germline values: CDR1 SEHNR, CDR2 FQNEAQ (reference sequence). CDR3 amino acids: CASSFEGRGPSEAFF. CDR3 bases: TGTGCCAGCAGCTTTGAGGGCAGGGGGCCGTCTGAAGCTTTCTTT.

The rearrangement joins TRBV3-1 (or the pseudogene TRBV3-2) to TRBJ2-7; 11 positions match TRBD2. After removal of 3 bases from V and 2 bases from J, the junction contained 6 bases not matched to a gene. The germline V gene has CDR1 LGHDT and CDR2 YNNKEL (reference sequence). The CDR3 has 16 amino acids. The CDR3 protein is CASSHPIAGGTYEQYF. The DNA of the CDR3 is TGTGCCAGCAGCCATCCTATAGCGGGAGGGACCTACGAGCAGTACTTC.

This rearrangement joins TRBV7-7 to TRBJ2-1, with 12 bases aligning to TRBD2. V lost 4 bases, J lost 7 bases, and 5 bases stayed unmatched. The CDR3 extends over 15 amino acids. CDR1 SSHAT and CDR2 FNYEAQ come from the germline V gene (reference sequence). CDR3 nucleotides: TGTGCCAGCAGCTCTGGGACTAGCGGGTTGAATGAGCAGTTCTTC. Amino acid sequence: CASSSGTSGLNEQFF.

J is TRBJ2-3 and V is TRBV10-1; D perhaps matches TRBD2 (7 bases). The CDR3 has 17 amino acids. Germline CDR1 WNHNN, CDR2 SYGVQD (reference sequence). Trimming took 2 bases from V and 0 from J, leaving 15 bases between them. CDR3 nucleotide sequence: TGCGCCAGCAGTGAGCAGCCAGGGGAGGGGAGCACAGATACGCAGTATTTT. As protein: CASSEQPGEGSTDTQYF.

The genes are TRBV27 and TRBJ1-6; D gene ambiguous. Between the trimmed V and J ends, which lost 2 bases and 5 bases, there was a span of 10 bases. This CDR3 is 15 amino acids long. Germline CDR1 reads MNHEY; CDR2 reads SMNVEV (reference sequence). This CDR3 is CASSLGPLDNSPLHF. CDR3 coding DNA: TGTGCCAGCAGTTTAGGCCCTCTCGATAATTCACCCCTCCACTTT.

The table lists this clone with a count of one. This sequence joins TRBV6-5 and TRBJ2-7, with a weak D call TRBD2 (6 bases). The V end lost 0 bases, the J end lost 6 bases, and 6 bases lay between the germline ends. Germline V lookup: CDR1 MNHEY, CDR2 SVGAGI. CDR3 length: 12 amino acids. The CDR3 DNA reads TGTGCCAGCAGTTACTCCGGGGGCGAGCAGTACTTC. Translating gives CASSYSGGEQYF.

This rearrangement joins TRBV5-1 to TRBJ2-7; unclear D gene. The V gene's germline CDR1 is SGHRS and CDR2 YFSETQ. The V and J ends lost 3 bases and 6 bases respectively, with 16 bases between them. This CDR3 is 14 amino acids long. The CDR3 loop is CASSSFAEGSEQYF. CDR3 in DNA: TGCGCCAGCAGCTCATTTGCGGAAGGCTCCGAGCAGTACTTC.

The rearrangement joins TRBV5-1 to TRBJ2-7, with D maybe TRBD2 (5 bases). The ends were cut back, 4 bases at V and 2 bases at J, with 16 bases in the middle. The CDR3 covers 15 residues. Germline assignment: CDR1 SGHRS and CDR2 YFSETQ. The CDR3 region has the DNA TGCGCCAGCAGCCCTATGCTAGCTCTCCCCTACGAGCAGTACTTC. This translates into CASSPMLALPYEQYF.

The V gene is TRBV5-6, the J gene TRBJ2-7; 7 bases map to TRBD1. The ends lost 0 bases at V and 1 base at J; junction bases unmatched: 4. This CDR3 contains 15 residues. Looked up from germline, CDR1 is SGHDT and CDR2 is YYEEEE. CDR3 amino acids: CASSLEETGSYEQYF. DNA for the CDR3: TGTGCCAGCAGCTTGGAGGAGACAGGGTCCTACGAGCAGTACTTC.

V is TRBV13 and J is TRBJ2-1; 11 bases agree with TRBD2. Germline values: CDR1 PRHDT, CDR2 FYEKMQ (reference sequence). V trimming: 5 bases; J trimming: 6 bases; junction bases outside the gene matches: 15. The CDR3 totals 18 residues. CDR3 protein: CASSMGLAEHPRGNEQFF. The CDR3 DNA is TGTGCCAGCAGCATGGGACTAGCGGAACACCCGAGGGGCAATGAGCAGTTCTTC.

This clone was detected once. V usage is TRBV6-5 and J usage is TRBJ2-4; 7 bases match TRBD1. This CDR3 is built from 14 residues. The V segment lost 2 bases and the J segment 3 bases; nucleotides outside the gene matches: 1. The germline V gene encodes CDR1 MNHEY and CDR2 SVGAGI. The CDR3, as DNA: TGTGCCAGCAGTTACCGGGACAGCAAAAACATTCAGTACTTC. Its translation is CASSYRDSKNIQYF.

V is TRBV5-4 and J is TRBJ2-7, with TRBD2 as a possible D gene (6 bases). The germline gives CDR1 SGHNT, CDR2 YYREEE (reference sequence). The CDR3 extends over 14 amino acids. Trimming stripped 3 bases from V and 5 bases from J, with 15 bases between. The CDR3 loop is CASSSTGGIHEQYF. In DNA form, the CDR3 reads TGTGCCAGCAGCTCAACCGGGGGTATCCACGAGCAGTACTTC. The full variable domain, completed using reference TRBV5-4 and TRBJ2-7, is ETGVTQSPTHLIKTRGQQVTLRCSSQSGHNTVSWYQQALGQGPQFIFQYYREEENGRGNFPPRFSGLQFPNYSSELNVNALELDDSALYLCASSSTGGIHEQYFGPGTRLTVT.

The V call is TRBV4-2, the J call TRBJ2-1, with D unclear. Germline V gene lookup returns CDR1 LGHNA and CDR2 YNFKEQ. The CDR3 spans 16 residues. The V and J ends lost 8 bases and 6 bases respectively, with 23 bases between them. The CDR3, as DNA: TGTGCCAGCTCCTCCAGGAAGGCAGCCCCTGGCAATGAGCAGTTCTTC. This gives the protein CASSSRKAAPGNEQFF.

V gene TRBV3-1 (or the pseudogene TRBV3-2) combines with J gene TRBJ2-7, with D perhaps matching TRBD2 (6 bases). Germline V CDR1 and CDR2: LGHDT, YNNKEL (reference sequence). This CDR3 has 13 amino acids. Trimming removed 8 bases from V and 3 bases from J, with 14 bases in between. The DNA of the CDR3 is TGTGCCAGCGCTCGCGGGGAACTCTACGAGCAGTACTTC. Residues: CASARGELYEQYF.